A single T cell receptor (beta chain) is shown here with its context. The antigen is unknown. A much larger clone differs by one base, so this may be a read error. The sample originates from a study of tumor-infiltrating lymphocytes in primary liver carcinoma. Overall study: The patient group consisted of men and women aged 30 to 69 years.

The investigators made TCR beta cDNA from 400 to 500 ng total RNA, using a constant-region primer. Three nested multiplex PCR rounds, a slightly modified ARM-PCR, produced the libraries for TCR beta. With TRBV1-TRBV30 forward primers and a C-beta reverse primer, the first two PCR rounds were run for approximately 10 cycles each. TCRdb ran MiXCR on the multiplex PCR reads and lists one entry per CDR3 protein. Of 40,000 to 60,000 distinct CDR3 sequences in the sample, 55% to 75% were seen once. The length of the CDR3 is 15 residues. Germline V gene data show CDR1 as MDHEN and CDR2 as SYDVKM. Overall study results and limits: For tumor-adjacent and tumor-blood pairs, overlap was less than that seen for tumor region pairs.

Both RNA and DNA were isolated together from around 20-30 mg of bulk tissue that had not been sorted. Each sampled tumor had five separate regions taken from it. The rearrangement uses TRBV28 and TRBJ1-5, with D possibly TRBD1 on 5 matching bases. The material sequenced was liver tumor tissue from sampling region 5. This sample's subset: tumor region T5, tumor centre. The clonotype originates from a man in his forties with primary liver carcinoma and hepatitis B virus infection. CDR3 protein: CASSPTSRAYQSQHF. The CDR3 DNA sequence: TGTGCCAGCAGTCCCACTAGCAGGGCCTATCAGTCCCAGCATTTT.